The next 8 T cell receptor beta chains were all read from a single sample in a study of glioma-infiltrating T cells after dendritic cell vaccination. Assay: immunoSEQ multiplex PCR; the TCRdb copy retains only in-frame clones and omits some. The sample lists 90,000 to 95,000 clones; roughly four fifths were seen once. Time point here: after dendritic cell vaccination, including at tumor progression/relapse. The material was blood, obtained after dendritic cell vaccination. These receptors came from a human donor with glioblastoma.

This chain links TRBV19 with TRBJ1-4, with 10 bases aligning to TRBD1. The CDR3 covers 17 residues. With 3 bases clipped from V and 1 base from J, the junction kept 5 bases outside the gene matches. Germline V gene data show CDR1 as LNHDA and CDR2 as SQIVND (reference sequence). CDR3 DNA: TGTGCCAGTAGTATCGGGACAGGGGTTGGAACTAATGAAAAACTGTTTTTT. Its protein is CASSIGTGVGTNEKLFF.

This chain uses TRBV7-3 with TRBJ2-3; the match to TRBD2 covers 15 bases. The germline CDR1 and CDR2 sequences are SGHTA and FQGTGA. The CDR3 length is 16 residues. Losses at the gene ends were 7 bases for V and 6 bases for J; bases not matched to a gene: 8. In nucleotides, the CDR3 is TGTGCCAGCACCCCAGGACTAGCGGGAGGGCAGGATACGCAGTATTTT. It is translated as CASTPGLAGGQDTQYF. The variable domain in full, with the rest retrieved from reference TRBV7-3 and TRBJ2-3, is GAGVSQTPSNKVTEKGKYVELRCDPISGHTALYWYRQSLGQGPEFLIYFQGTGAADDSGLPNDRFFAVRPEGSVSTLKIQRTERGDSAVYLCASTPGLAGGQDTQYFGPGTRLTVL.

V and J are TRBV5-6 and TRBJ1-4, with a weak D call TRBD1 (6 bases). Trimming pared 4 bases from V and 8 bases from J, leaving 15 bases between. CDR3 length: 14 residues. Germline V gene lookup returns CDR1 SGHDT and CDR2 YYEEEE. CDR3 bases: TGTGCCAGCAGCACCCAGGGGTTTTGGGAAAAACTGTTTTTT. Translated, it gives CASSTQGFWEKLFF.

The chain links TRBV30 to TRBJ2-7; no firm D call. Germline V CDR1 and CDR2: GTSNPN, SVGIG (reference sequence). The CDR3 runs to 8 residues. This CDR3 is CAWSSPPV. CDR3 nucleotides: TGTGCCTGGAGTTCTCCTCCCGTC.

This sequence joins TRBV4-2 and TRBJ2-7, with D perhaps matching TRBD1 (5 bases). Trimming cost V 4 bases and J 1 base, with 11 bases left between them. The germline V gene has CDR1 LGHNA and CDR2 YNFKEQ. This CDR3 contains 14 residues. The CDR3 region is CASSPQVFSYEQYF. The CDR3 DNA reads TGTGCCAGCAGCCCACAGGTTTTTTCCTACGAGCAGTACTTC.

V is TRBV6-1 and J is TRBJ2-1; 13 bases are a match to TRBD2. Germline V gene sequence: CDR1 MNHNS, CDR2 SASEGT. The V and J ends lost 6 bases and 3 bases, in that order; junction bases with no gene match: 2. This CDR3 has 15 amino acids. CDR3 residues: CASSRLAGGYNEQFF. The DNA for the CDR3 is TGTGCCAGCAGCCGACTAGCGGGGGGCTACAATGAGCAGTTCTTC.

The rearrangement links TRBV5-1 to TRBJ2-1, with D tentatively TRBD1 (5 bases). The length of the CDR3 is 14 residues. Trimming removed 5 bases from V and 6 bases from J, with 15 bases in between. CDR1 is SGHRS and CDR2 is YFSETQ in the germline V gene. The CDR3 nucleotides are TGCGCCAGCAGTTCCCCCGACAGCCTCAATGAGCAGTTCTTC. It is translated as CASSSPDSLNEQFF.

V is TRBV27 and J is TRBJ1-6, with TRBD1 as a possible D gene (6 bases). The V end was cut by 6 bases, the J end by 3 bases, with 12 bases between. Germline assignment: CDR1 MNHEY and CDR2 SMNVEV (reference sequence). The CDR3 extends over 15 amino acids. In DNA form, the CDR3 reads TGTGCCAGCAGCTTGGGGGGGCTCTATAATTCACCCCTCCACTTT. Its translation is CASSLGGLYNSPLHF.